The 18 T cell receptor beta chains below all came from one sample that was sequenced in a study of blood T cell repertoires in COVID-19. Libraries were prepared by immunoSEQ multiplex PCR; TCRdb keeps only in-frame clonotypes and omits some of them. Altogether some 140,000 clones are present, around 89% being singletons, with the ten largest covering around 20%. The sample was peripheral blood. These receptors were collected from a man in his forties or fifties with active or convalescent COVID-19.

The chain links TRBV10-1 to TRBJ2-4, with 9 bases identical to TRBD2. V was clipped by 0 bases and J by 6 bases; unmatched bases: 9. There are 17 residues in the CDR3. Germline CDR1 WNHNN, CDR2 SYGVQD (reference sequence). CDR3 protein: CASSESISGRGANIQYF. The CDR3 region has the DNA TGCGCCAGCAGTGAGTCCATTAGCGGGAGAGGGGCAAACATTCAGTACTTC.

V gene TRBV2 combines with J gene TRBJ2-7, with D unresolved. CDR3 length equals 11 residues. Trimming pared 7 bases from V and 4 bases from J, leaving 8 bases between. The germline CDR1 and CDR2 sequences are SNHLY and FYNNEI. CDR3 residues: CASTTEYEQYF. CDR3 coding DNA: TGTGCCAGCACCACTGAATACGAGCAGTACTTC.

V usage is TRBV7-2 and J usage is TRBJ1-6; 12 bases align to TRBD1. This CDR3 spans 18 amino acids. Germline V gene sequence: CDR1 SGHTA, CDR2 FQGNSA. V was pared by 1 base and J by 6 bases, with 7 bases of the junction left unmatched. The CDR3: CASSLESGTGGVNSPLHF. In DNA, the CDR3 is TGTGCCAGCAGCTTAGAGAGCGGGACAGGGGGCGTTAATTCACCCCTCCACTTT.

The table lists this clone with a count of one. This chain's CDR3 is CASSHRTSGVNTGELFF. The CDR3 DNA is TGTGCCAGCAGCCACAGGACTAGCGGGGTGAACACCGGGGAGCTGTTTTTT. The chain has TRBV3-1 (or the pseudogene TRBV3-2) and TRBJ2-2; 12 bases map to TRBD2. Germline V gene data show CDR1 as LGHDT and CDR2 as YNNKEL (reference sequence). Trimming cost V 3 bases and J 1 base; bases outside gene matches: 3. The CDR3 is 17 amino acids.

This clone was observed a few times. The chain recombines TRBV6-5 with TRBJ1-5, with 9 bases lining up with TRBD1. Germline values: CDR1 MNHEY, CDR2 SVGAGI. Unmatched junction bases numbered 4, after V lost 7 bases and J lost 3 bases. The CDR3 has 14 residues. Written as DNA, the CDR3 is TGTGCCAGCACCACAGGGGGCCCCAATCAGCCCCAGCATTTT. The encoded protein is CASTTGGPNQPQHF.

The rearrangement joins TRBV9 to TRBJ2-5; tentative D call: TRBD1 (5 bases). The length of the CDR3 is 15 residues. Trimming removed 0 bases from V and 5 bases from J, with 14 bases in between. The V gene's germline CDR1 is SGDLS and CDR2 YYNGEE. DNA for the CDR3: TGTGCCAGCAGCGTAGCCCTGCAGGGTACGGAGACCCAGTACTTC. This encodes CASSVALQGTETQYF.

The rearrangement uses TRBV18 and TRBJ2-1, with TRBD2 matching over 8 bases. The CDR3 loop spans 17 amino acids. CDR1 is KGHSH and CDR2 is LQKENI in the germline V gene. V lost 3 bases and J lost 5; bases outside the gene matches: 12. CDR3 region: CASSPRQISGTNNEQFF. The CDR3, as DNA: TGTGCCAGCTCACCGCGCCAAATTAGCGGGACGAACAATGAGCAGTTCTTC.

This clone appeared a single time. The CDR3 is CASAVGGTDTQYF. CDR3 in DNA: TGTGCCAGCGCCGTAGGGGGCACAGATACGCAGTATTTT. V usage is TRBV27 and J usage is TRBJ2-3; D might be TRBD1 (5 bases). The CDR3 is made up of 13 amino acids. Trimming removed 8 bases at V and 1 base at J, with 10 bases between. Germline assignment: CDR1 MNHEY and CDR2 SMNVEV (reference sequence).

The rearrangement uses TRBV9 and TRBJ2-7; 10 bases are shared with TRBD1. This CDR3 has 16 amino acids. V gave up 0 bases and J gave up 3 bases; unmatched junction bases: 6. Germline V gives CDR1 SGDLS, CDR2 YYNGEE. For the CDR3, the DNA is TGTGCCAGCAGCGTAGGAGCGGGACAGGGGATCTACGAGCAGTACTTC. It specifies CASSVGAGQGIYEQYF.

This CDR3 reads CASSTYRGGYQPQHF. CDR3 sequence (DNA): TGTGCCAGCAGTACCTACAGGGGCGGCTATCAGCCCCAGCATTTT. The rearrangement joins TRBV6-2 or TRBV6-3 to TRBJ1-5; 7 bases line up with TRBD1. The CDR3 has 15 residues. J gave up 5 bases and V 5 bases, and 9 bases lay outside the gene matches. Looked up from germline, CDR1 is MNHEY and CDR2 is SVGEGT.

The chain recombines TRBV7-2 with TRBJ2-5, with TRBD1 matching 7 bases. CDR1 is SGHTA and CDR2 is FQGNSA in the germline V gene. This CDR3 contains 14 residues. Unmatched junction bases numbered 5, after V lost 3 bases and J lost 4 bases. In DNA form, the CDR3 reads TGTGCCAGCAGCTTCGACAGGGTTCTAGAGACCCAGTACTTC. Its translation: CASSFDRVLETQYF. The full variable domain, its missing parts supplied by reference TRBV7-2 and TRBJ2-5, is GAGVSQSPSNKVTEKGKDVELRCDPISGHTALYWYRQSLGQGLEFLIYFQGNSAPDKSGLPSDRFSAERTGGSVSTLTIQRTQQEDSAVYLCASSFDRVLETQYFGPGTRLLVL.

This chain uses TRBV18 with TRBJ2-7; D call uncertain. CDR1 KGHSH and CDR2 LQKENI come from the germline V gene. The length of the CDR3 is 12 residues. Trimming took 4 bases from V and 0 from J, leaving 4 bases between them. The CDR3 bases are TGTGCCAGCTCACTTAGCTCCTACGAGCAGTACTTC. This gives the protein CASSLSSYEQYF.

V and J are TRBV19 and TRBJ1-3; D not resolved. Trimming shortened V by 5 bases and J by 2 bases, and 10 bases separated the two germline ends. Looked up from germline, CDR1 is LNHDA and CDR2 is SQIVND (reference sequence). The length of the CDR3 is 14 residues. CDR3 amino acids: CASSEGEAGNTIYF. In DNA, the CDR3 is TGTGCCAGTAGTGAAGGTGAGGCTGGAAACACCATATATTTT.

The rearrangement uses TRBV4-3 and TRBJ1-5; TRBD1 is a possible D gene (6 bases). The CDR3 is 13 residues long. V was cut by 2 bases and J by 5 bases, with 7 bases left in between. From germline, CDR1 is LGHNA and CDR2 YSLEER. CDR3 sequence (DNA): TGCGCCAGCAGCCAATGGACAGATCAGCCCCAGCATTTT. Encoded protein: CASSQWTDQPQHF.

The chain joins TRBV7-2 to TRBJ1-1; D unclear. This CDR3 is built from 14 residues. Trimming left V 1 base short and J 1 base short, with 7 bases between. Germline V gene lookup returns CDR1 SGHTA and CDR2 FQGNSA. The CDR3 reads CASSLVPGNTEAFF. CDR3 coding DNA: TGTGCCAGCAGCTTAGTTCCGGGGAACACTGAAGCTTTCTTT.

This CDR3 is CASRSRAMFTDTQYF. The CDR3 region has the DNA TGTGCCAGCAGGTCGAGGGCGATGTTCACAGATACGCAGTATTTT. V gene TRBV7-2 combines with J gene TRBJ2-3, with D maybe TRBD2 (5 bases). This CDR3 region has 15 residues. The germline V and J ends were trimmed by 6 bases and 2 bases, with 15 bases remaining between them. CDR1 and CDR2 from the germline V gene are SGHTA and FQGNSA. Together with reference TRBV7-2 and TRBJ2-3, the CDR3 gives the full variable domain: GAGVSQSPSNKVTEKGKDVELRCDPISGHTALYWYRQSLGQGLEFLIYFQGNSAPDKSGLPSDRFSAERTGGSVSTLTIQRTQQEDSAVYLCASRSRAMFTDTQYFGPGTRLTVL.

The chain joins TRBV29-1 to TRBJ1-1; D perhaps matches TRBD1 (5 bases). The CDR3 spans 14 residues. V shed 3 bases and J shed 1 base, with 12 bases lying between them. Germline V gene data show CDR1 as SQVTM and CDR2 as ANQGSEA. CDR3 region: CSVEGGGANTEAFF. As DNA, the CDR3 is TGCAGCGTTGAGGGGGGTGGGGCGAACACTGAAGCTTTCTTT.

J is TRBJ2-5 and V is TRBV7-8, with 8 bases matching TRBD1. This CDR3 has 14 residues. CDR1 and CDR2 (germline): SGHVS, FQNEAQ. The ends lost 4 bases at V and 5 bases at J; junction bases unmatched: 6. The CDR3 DNA is TGTGCCAGCAGCTCGCGACAGGGGCGGGAGACCCAGTACTTC. Protein sequence: CASSSRQGRETQYF.